This T cell receptor beta chain was recovered during a study of cytomegalovirus exposure and HLA in healthy donors. V was cut by 5 bases and J by 2 bases, with 13 bases left in between. The CDR3 is made up of 15 amino acids. The germline gives CDR1 SEHNR, CDR2 FQNEAQ (reference sequence). Amplification used 60 Vbeta primers and 13 Jbeta primers. Only in-frame clones appear in the TCRdb table, and some are missing; sequencing was by immunoSEQ multiplex PCR. Of some 120,000 clones listed, roughly 69% are singletons. This clone was observed a single time. The sequencing sample was made of PBMCs. The TCR was taken from a human donor in good health. The chain recombines TRBV7-9 with TRBJ2-1; D may be TRBD1 (5 bases). The CDR3 nucleotides read TGTGCCAGCAGCCTACAGGTACCCACCTACAATGAGCAGTTCTTC. Translation: CASSLQVPTYNEQFF.